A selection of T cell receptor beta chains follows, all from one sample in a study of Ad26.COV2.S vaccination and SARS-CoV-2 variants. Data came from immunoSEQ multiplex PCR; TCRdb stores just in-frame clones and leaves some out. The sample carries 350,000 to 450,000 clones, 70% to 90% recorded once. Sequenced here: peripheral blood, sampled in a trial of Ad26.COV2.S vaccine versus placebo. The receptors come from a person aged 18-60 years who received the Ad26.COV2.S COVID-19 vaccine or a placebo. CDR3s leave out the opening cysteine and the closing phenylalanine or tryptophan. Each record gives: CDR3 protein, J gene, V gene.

CDR3aa: ASSQARGHLGDTQY
j_gene: TRBJ2-3
v_gene: TRBV3-1/TRBV3-2

CDR3aa: ASTIGRYGYT
j_gene: TRBJ1-2
v_gene: TRBV19

CDR3aa: ATMDGRRNQPQH
j_gene: TRBJ1-5
v_gene: TRBV19

CDR3aa: ASSFLGGEQF
j_gene: TRBJ2-1
v_gene: TRBV19

CDR3aa: ASSQDPPGAGGSYEQY
j_gene: TRBJ2-7
v_gene: TRBV4-2

CDR3aa: ASSLEGYGYT
j_gene: TRBJ1-2
v_gene: TRBV7-6

CDR3aa: AISTPDRGDEQY
j_gene: TRBJ2-7
v_gene: TRBV10-3

CDR3aa: ASTNRGGTEAF
j_gene: TRBJ1-1
v_gene: TRBV19

CDR3aa: ASSHPYEKPYEQY
j_gene: TRBJ2-7
v_gene: TRBV7-9

CDR3aa: ASSSRDRFNSPLH
j_gene: TRBJ1-6
v_gene: TRBV11-3

CDR3aa: ATSEPGGLEQY
j_gene: TRBJ2-7
v_gene: TRBV24-1

CDR3aa: ASSKGVSEQY
j_gene: TRBJ2-7
v_gene: TRBV21-1

CDR3aa: ASSFYPGSYEQY
j_gene: TRBJ2-7
v_gene: TRBV5-1

CDR3aa: AQRDNQPQH
j_gene: TRBJ1-5
v_gene: TRBV30

CDR3aa: ASSSMPPKDTGELF
j_gene: TRBJ2-2
v_gene: TRBV3-1/TRBV3-2

CDR3aa: ASSLTAGDQDTQY
j_gene: TRBJ2-3
v_gene: TRBV7-3

CDR3aa: ASSLRRDGTGELF
j_gene: TRBJ2-2
v_gene: TRBV6-5

CDR3aa: ATRRGDNEQF
j_gene: TRBJ2-1
v_gene: TRBV10-3

CDR3aa: ASRTTGSHPSPLH
j_gene: TRBJ1-6
v_gene: TRBV28

CDR3aa: ASSQAILRVRQPQH
j_gene: TRBJ1-5
v_gene: TRBV14

CDR3aa: ASSLVTSGRREQY
j_gene: TRBJ2-7
v_gene: TRBV7-2

CDR3aa: ASSEGLTMKNTEAF
j_gene: TRBJ1-1
v_gene: TRBV10-2

CDR3aa: ASSYGRASYNEQF
j_gene: TRBJ2-1
v_gene: TRBV6-5

CDR3aa: ASSLLGLAGTDTQY
j_gene: TRBJ2-3
v_gene: TRBV3-1/TRBV3-2

CDR3aa: ASSQDEGSAQY
j_gene: TRBJ2-7
v_gene: TRBV4-1

CDR3aa: ASSLVGRSTYEQY
j_gene: TRBJ2-7
v_gene: TRBV11-2

CDR3aa: SVSRRTQETQY
j_gene: TRBJ2-5
v_gene: TRBV29-1

CDR3aa: ASSITDTQY
j_gene: TRBJ2-3
v_gene: TRBV19

CDR3aa: ASSRDRDNEQF
j_gene: TRBJ2-1
v_gene: TRBV7-3

CDR3aa: AWTRANGRASYEQY
j_gene: TRBJ2-7
v_gene: TRBV30

CDR3aa: ASSLTTGGYT
j_gene: TRBJ1-2
v_gene: TRBV28

CDR3aa: ASSPPDGAAEQY
j_gene: TRBJ2-7
v_gene: TRBV7-6

CDR3aa: AISGGSGNTIY
j_gene: TRBJ1-3
v_gene: TRBV10-3

CDR3aa: ASRVGAGYEQY
j_gene: TRBJ2-7
v_gene: TRBV28

CDR3aa: ASSLGADYGYT
j_gene: TRBJ1-2
v_gene: TRBV7-9

CDR3aa: AWSPRAPSYNEQF
j_gene: TRBJ2-1
v_gene: TRBV30

CDR3aa: ASSGPAHNEQF
j_gene: TRBJ2-1
v_gene: TRBV5-1

CDR3aa: ASSPGRDRGSDTQY
j_gene: TRBJ2-3
v_gene: TRBV28

CDR3aa: ASSYMRHYGYT
j_gene: TRBJ1-2
v_gene: TRBV2

CDR3aa: ASSRLGDTQY
j_gene: TRBJ2-3
v_gene: TRBV5-5

CDR3aa: ASSLSPRGQETQY
j_gene: TRBJ2-5
v_gene: TRBV7-8

CDR3aa: ASSLEGVETQY
j_gene: TRBJ2-5
v_gene: TRBV5-4

CDR3aa: ASSQASGEQY
j_gene: TRBJ2-7
v_gene: TRBV3-1/TRBV3-2

CDR3aa: ASSPTVQETQY
j_gene: TRBJ2-5
v_gene: TRBV18

CDR3aa: ASRPNGPYEQY
j_gene: TRBJ2-7
v_gene: TRBV6-5

CDR3aa: ASSEDVRSAYGYT
j_gene: TRBJ1-2
v_gene: TRBV6-1

CDR3aa: ASSDGTANSPLH
j_gene: TRBJ1-6
v_gene: TRBV6-4

CDR3aa: ASSGQGFDEKLF
j_gene: TRBJ1-4
v_gene: TRBV9

CDR3aa: ASSLPTGLAYNEQF
j_gene: TRBJ2-1
v_gene: TRBV28

CDR3aa: ASSQERKRYKQY
j_gene: TRBJ2-3
v_gene: TRBV4-3

CDR3aa: ASSFGRREKLF
j_gene: TRBJ1-4
v_gene: TRBV6-2/TRBV6-3

CDR3aa: ASSLFKEGSLH
j_gene: TRBJ1-6
v_gene: TRBV11-2

CDR3aa: ASSLTSVSVTDTQY
j_gene: TRBJ2-3
v_gene: TRBV5-1

CDR3aa: ASSPDRKEQF
j_gene: TRBJ2-1
v_gene: TRBV12-3/TRBV12-4

CDR3aa: AVPGPHTDTQY
j_gene: TRBJ2-3
v_gene: TRBV30